The T cell receptor beta chain described here comes from a study of blood T cell repertoires in COVID-19. Authors' analysis steps: Scientists estimated how many nucleated cells there were by amplifying reference gene primers. Here immunoSEQ multiplex PCR was the method, and the copy in TCRdb shows in-frame clones only, minus some. V and J calls and clone size are as listed in that table; D and trimming were resolved from the DNA. The sample includes under 200,000 clones, around 84% of them seen just once. Germline loops: CDR1 MNHNY, CDR2 SVGAGI (reference sequence). The CDR3 is 17 residues long. The junction had 11 bases not matched to a gene; V was cut back by 5 bases and J by 6 bases.

Sequenced material: peripheral blood. The chain is built from TRBV6-6 and TRBJ2-3, with TRBD2 matching over 13 bases. The TCR was taken from an elderly woman with COVID-19, enrolled during active disease. DNA of the CDR3: TGTGCCAGCAGTCCCAGACTAGCGGGAGGTGGCGGGGATACGCAGTATTTT. It specifies CASSPRLAGGGGDTQYF.